The sequence of this T cell receptor (beta chain) was determined in a study of CD8 T cells in Susac syndrome. Reverse transcription of roughly 0.45 to 1 ug RNA used random hexamers. From the immunoSEQ multiplex PCR reads, TCRdb called clonotypes with MiXCR, one entry per CDR3 protein. The sample holds about 300,000 distinct CDR3 sequences, about nine tenths seen once. The sample consisted of CD8+ T cells from PBMCs. The sequence came from a human donor with multiple sclerosis.

CDR3 nucleotides: TGTGCCAGCACCAAGACTCCGGAGGGGCAGCCCCAGCATTTT. Encoded protein: CASTKTPEGQPQHF. J is TRBJ1-5 and V is TRBV6-5; tentatively, D is TRBD1 (5 bases). The CDR3 contains 14 residues. Trimming pared 7 bases from V and 7 bases from J, leaving 17 bases between. In germline, CDR1 is MNHEY, CDR2 SVGAGI.